The 30 T cell receptor beta chains given below trace back to one sample, sequenced in a study of shared clonotypes between healthy human individuals (dated by TCRdb to 2018 to 2021). Library creation used the immunoSEQ multiplex PCR assay. This immuneACCESS table, as held by TCRdb, lists in-frame sequences with V and J called but not all clones. Of the missing ones, under half trace to an unresolved V gene in checked studies; the others have no known cause. A total of 400,000 to 600,000 clones appear in this sample, roughly 83% of them only once. The ten largest make up about 12% of the sample. Sample: PBMCs. Source of these receptors: a woman aged 40 to 50 in good health. Some clones in this sample may be carry-over from other donors' samples.

CDR3 DNA: TGCAGCGTTGAATCGCAGACTACCTATGGCTACACCTTC. This translates into CSVESQTTYGYTF. The chain carries TRBV29-1 and TRBJ1-2, with D unresolved. Germline V gene lookup returns CDR1 SQVTM and CDR2 ANQGSEA. The germline V and J ends were trimmed by 2 bases and 4 bases, with 11 bases remaining between them. CDR3 size: 13 residues.

The chain carries TRBV4-1 and TRBJ1-6; D remains ambiguous. CDR3 length equals 16 residues. V lost 3 bases and J lost 3, with 12 bases in between. Germline V lookup: CDR1 MGHRA, CDR2 YSYEKL. CDR3: CASSQARQVYNSPLHF. CDR3 DNA sequence: TGCGCCAGCAGCCAGGCCCGCCAGGTCTATAATTCACCCCTCCACTTT.

This clone was seen many times. The chain couples TRBV7-9 to TRBJ1-5, with unresolved D. Trimming removed 3 bases at V and 5 bases at J, with 11 bases between. Germline assignment: CDR1 SEHNR and CDR2 FQNEAQ (reference sequence). The CDR3 runs to 14 residues. The CDR3 region is CASSFDGYYQPQHF. The CDR3 region has the DNA TGTGCCAGCAGCTTTGACGGCTATTATCAGCCCCAGCATTTT. Supplemented by reference TRBV7-9 and TRBJ1-5, the full variable domain reads DTGVSQNPRHKITKRGQNVTFRCDPISEHNRLYWYRQTLGQGPEFLTYFQNEAQLEKSRLLSDRFSAERPKGSFSTLEIQRTEQGDSAMYLCASSFDGYYQPQHFGDGTRLSIL.

The rearrangement links TRBV5-4 to TRBJ2-3; TRBD1 matches at 7 bases. The CDR3 totals 15 residues. CDR1 is SGHNT, CDR2 YYREEE, per germline (reference sequence). The J segment lost 6 bases and the V segment lost 3 bases, leaving 10 bases of the junction unmatched. The CDR3 region has the DNA TGTGCCAGCAGCTCAGGGGGTCTTGTTACGGATACGCAGTATTTT. It translates to CASSSGGLVTDTQYF.

The chain is built from TRBV18 and TRBJ2-3; D may be TRBD1 (6 bases). V was shortened by 5 bases and J by 3 bases, with 12 bases between the two germline ends. The germline CDR1 and CDR2 sequences are KGHSH and LQKENI. The CDR3 contains 14 residues. CDR3 sequence reads: CASSSTGITDTQYF. CDR3 DNA: TGTGCCAGCTCATCTACAGGGATTACAGATACGCAGTATTTT. The full variable domain, its missing parts supplied by reference TRBV18 and TRBJ2-3, is NAGVMQNPRHLVRRRGQEARLRCSPMKGHSHVYWYRQLPEEGLKFMVYLQKENIIDESGMPKERFSAEFPKEGPSILRIQQVVRGDSAAYFCASSSTGITDTQYFGPGTRLTVL.

The chain has TRBV28 and TRBJ1-5, with 8 bases lining up with TRBD1. This CDR3 region has 16 residues. Trimming removed 7 bases from V and 5 bases from J; junction bases left unmatched: 13. Germline values: CDR1 MDHEN, CDR2 SYDVKM. The CDR3 bases are TGTGCCAGCATTAATATACGACAGGGGATTGATCAGCCCCAGCATTTT. Translation: CASINIRQGIDQPQHF.

V is TRBV28 and J is TRBJ2-7, with D tentatively TRBD1 (6 bases). CDR1 and CDR2 (germline): MDHEN, SYDVKM. The CDR3 length is 14 residues. V was shortened by 5 bases and J by 3 bases, with 14 bases between the two germline ends. The CDR3, as DNA: TGTGCCAGCAGTCAGGGACAAACGGGCTACGAGCAGTACTTC. Its translation: CASSQGQTGYEQYF. The full variable domain, with the rest looked up from reference TRBV28 and TRBJ2-7, is DVKVTQSSRYLVKRTGEKVFLECVQDMDHENMFWYRQDPGLGLRLIYFSYDVKMKEKGDIPEGYSVSREKKERFSLILESASTNQTSMYLCASSQGQTGYEQYFGPGTRLTVT.

V gene TRBV25-1 combines with J gene TRBJ2-4; D gene unclear. V was cut by 0 bases and J by 4 bases, with 13 bases left in between. CDR1 is MGHDK and CDR2 is SYGVNS in the germline V gene. The CDR3 extends over 16 amino acids. The CDR3 nucleotides are TGTGCCAGCAGTGAATATGGTGGCACTAAGAAAAACATTCAGTACTTC. Translation: CASSEYGGTKKNIQYF.

J is TRBJ1-5 and V is TRBV5-1; D gene unclear. CDR3 size: 13 residues. Germline V gene data show CDR1 as SGHRS and CDR2 as YFSETQ. V was pared by 3 bases and J by 5 bases, with 9 bases between. The CDR3 coding sequence is TGCGCCAGCAGCTCAACCTCGGATCAGCCCCAGCATTTT. Its translation: CASSSTSDQPQHF.

V usage is TRBV5-1 and J usage is TRBJ2-2, with TRBD1 identical over 9 bases. This CDR3 spans 15 amino acids. Per germline, CDR1 SGHRS and CDR2 YFSETQ. The J segment lost 6 bases and the V segment lost 3 bases, leaving 6 bases of the junction unmatched. The CDR3 DNA sequence: TGCGCCAGCAGCTCCGGGACAGGGATGTCCGGGGAGCTGTTTTTT. Its protein product is CASSSGTGMSGELFF.

This clone is a singleton in its sample. The chain employs TRBV6-1 and TRBJ2-3; 7 bases are a match to TRBD2. The ends lost 5 bases at V and 13 bases at J; junction bases unmatched: 9. The CDR3 spans 12 residues. Per germline, CDR1 MNHNS and CDR2 SASEGT. CDR3 bases: TGTGCCAGCAGTATACGGACTAGTTTTGAGTATTTT. This sequence encodes CASSIRTSFEYF.

This clone was picked up one time. Since a much larger clone is just one base distant, this may be a read error. The rearrangement links TRBV7-2 to TRBJ2-7; tentative D call: TRBD2 (5 bases). The germline V gene has CDR1 SGHTA and CDR2 FQGNSA. This CDR3 comprises 12 residues. Deletions cut 3 bases from V and 2 bases from J, with 5 bases between. CDR3 nucleotide sequence: TGTGCCAGCAGCTTGGGAGCCTACGAGCAGTACTTC. Translated: CASSLGAYEQYF.

V gene TRBV30 combines with J gene TRBJ2-1; possible D gene TRBD1, 5 bases. Germline assignment: CDR1 GTSNPN and CDR2 SVGIG (reference sequence). This CDR3 is built from 13 residues. V lost 1 base and J lost 6, with 10 bases in between. CDR3 sequence (DNA): TGTGCCTGGAGTGCAGGGATTGCCAATGAGCAGTTCTTC. This encodes CAWSAGIANEQFF.

The gene calls are TRBV29-1 and TRBJ2-7; TRBD1 might be the D (5 bases). CDR3 length: 13 amino acids. V lost 0 bases and J lost 5, with 11 bases in between. Germline V gene data show CDR1 as SQVTM and CDR2 as ANQGSEA. The CDR3 DNA reads TGCAGCGTTGAAGAAGTTCAGGGAAACGAGCAGTACTTC. Protein: CSVEEVQGNEQYF.

J is TRBJ2-1 and V is TRBV27; 8 bases match TRBD2. This CDR3 comprises 14 residues. Germline V gives CDR1 MNHEY, CDR2 SMNVEV (reference sequence). V was clipped by 3 bases and J by 8 bases; unmatched bases: 6. The CDR3 DNA reads as TGTGCCAGCAGTTTGGTACTAGCGGAGGATGAGCAGTTCTTC. It codes for CASSLVLAEDEQFF.

This clone was recorded a few times. V gene TRBV6-6 combines with J gene TRBJ1-3; D is unclear. Per germline, CDR1 MNHNY and CDR2 SVGAGI (reference sequence). The CDR3 contains 15 residues. Trimming shortened V by 0 bases and J by 3 bases, and 9 bases separated the two germline ends. CDR3: CASSYSAEGGNTIYF. Written as DNA, the CDR3 is TGTGCCAGCAGTTACTCTGCGGAAGGTGGAAACACCATATATTTT.

CDR3 amino acids: CASRVYDSAGANGELFF. CDR3 DNA: TGCGCCAGCAGGGTTTATGATTCAGCGGGAGCAAACGGGGAGCTGTTTTTT. The chain has TRBV4-1 and TRBJ2-2; 8 bases line up with TRBD2. Germline V gene data show CDR1 as MGHRA and CDR2 as YSYEKL. The CDR3 has 17 amino acids. Unmatched junction bases numbered 16, after V lost 6 bases and J lost 7 bases.

V gene TRBV29-1 combines with J gene TRBJ2-2; 11 bases are a match to TRBD1. The CDR3 contains 15 residues. V lost 4 bases to trimming and J lost 6 bases; unmatched junction nucleotides: 7. Germline assignment: CDR1 SQVTM and CDR2 ANQGSEA. The DNA for the CDR3 is TGCAGCGTTGGGGCCGGGACAGGGGGTTCCGGGGAGCTGTTTTTT. This gives the protein CSVGAGTGGSGELFF.

Comments on this clone: A far larger clone is only one base removed, so a read error is likely. This sample includes further DNA sequences coding for the same CDR3. The V gene is TRBV4-3, the J gene TRBJ1-4; D remains ambiguous. In germline, CDR1 is LGHNA, CDR2 YSLEER. V lost 4 bases and J 8 bases, leaving 17 bases between the germline ends. The CDR3 is made up of 15 amino acids. The CDR3 protein is CASSRETGKEEKLFF. In DNA form, the CDR3 reads TGCGCCAGCAGCCGAGAGACGGGGAAGGAAGAAAAACTGTTTTTT.

This clone has at least ten counts. This sample includes further DNA sequences coding for the same CDR3. This chain links TRBV30 with TRBJ2-6; a weak D match, TRBD2 (6 bases). V shed 5 bases and J shed 2 bases, with 13 bases lying between them. CDR1 GTSNPN and CDR2 SVGIG come from the germline V gene (reference sequence). This CDR3 has 15 residues. CDR3 nucleotide sequence: TGTGCCTGGGGGGAGGTTGGGGCTGGGGCCAACGTCCTGACTTTC. The encoded protein is CAWGEVGAGANVLTF.

V is TRBV4-2 and J is TRBJ2-2, with unresolved D. The CDR3 contains 16 residues. The V and J ends lost 2 bases and 5 bases respectively, with 15 bases between them. CDR1 and CDR2 (germline): LGHNA, YNFKEQ. The CDR3 spells CASSQSPRMGTGELFF. The CDR3 nucleotides read TGTGCCAGCAGCCAAAGCCCTCGAATGGGGACCGGGGAGCTGTTTTTT.

The J gene is TRBJ1-2, the V gene TRBV28; 8 bases line up with TRBD1. Germline lookup yields CDR1 MDHEN and CDR2 SYDVKM. There are 14 residues in the CDR3. V was clipped by 7 bases and J by 5 bases; unmatched bases: 9. Here the CDR3 DNA reads TGTGCCAGCAAGCTAGGACAGGGTCCTTATGGCTACACCTTC. It is translated as CASKLGQGPYGYTF.

The J gene is TRBJ2-7, the V gene TRBV7-3, with D perhaps TRBD2 (6 bases). Trimming cost V 2 bases and J 2 bases, with 13 bases left between them. Germline values: CDR1 SGHTA, CDR2 FQGTGA. The CDR3 sequence is 15 residues long. CDR3 sequence reads: CASSLDRGLAYEQYF. DNA of the CDR3: TGTGCCAGCAGCTTAGATCGGGGGTTGGCCTACGAGCAGTACTTC.

As for this clone: At one end, the junction sequence differs from germline, possibly due to a read error. The CDR3: CASTPGGQAYEQCF. CDR3 sequence (DNA): TGCGCCAGCACCCCCGGGGGACAAGCCTACGAGCAGTGCTTC. J is TRBJ2-7 and V is TRBV5-1; D assignment may be TRBD1 or TRBD2 (6 bases each). The CDR3 length is 14 residues. Germline V CDR1 and CDR2: SGHRS, YFSETQ.

The chain has TRBV7-2 and TRBJ2-3; TRBD2 agrees at 10 bases. Germline-derived CDR1 and CDR2 are SGHTA and FQGNSA. The CDR3 covers 16 residues. J was trimmed by 3 bases and V by 2 bases; bases with no gene match: 5. CDR3 amino acids: CASSLSGAGGTDTQYF. CDR3 DNA sequence: TGTGCCAGCAGCTTATCGGGAGCGGGAGGGACAGATACGCAGTATTTT.

J is TRBJ1-3 and V is TRBV5-1, with no clear D. Germline CDR1 reads SGHRS; CDR2 reads YFSETQ. The CDR3 has 15 amino acids. The ends were cut back, 0 bases at V and 0 bases at J, with 7 bases in the middle. The CDR3 sequence is CASSLGVVSGNTIYF. Here the CDR3 DNA reads TGCGCCAGCAGCTTGGGTGTCGTCTCTGGAAACACCATATATTTT.

This clone was recorded once. The chain has TRBV6-4 and TRBJ2-3; D gene unclear. Germline V gene data show CDR1 as MRHNA and CDR2 as SNTAGT. CDR3 length: 16 residues. V was clipped by 0 bases and J by 2 bases, with 12 bases between them. The CDR3 DNA is TGTGCCAGCAGTGACTCGGACGGCAGAGACACAGATACGCAGTATTTT. Its protein product is CASSDSDGRDTDTQYF.

V gene TRBV4-3 combines with J gene TRBJ2-1; 8 bases align to TRBD1. The CDR3 loop spans 12 amino acids. Germline V lookup: CDR1 LGHNA, CDR2 YSLEER. Germline trimming cut 6 bases from V and 15 bases from J; bases unmatched to any gene: 10. CDR3 loop: CASSVADRVLFF. Written as DNA, the CDR3 is TGCGCCAGCAGTGTAGCGGACAGGGTGCTGTTCTTC.

The chain carries TRBV5-6 and TRBJ1-2, with no clear D. The CDR3 has 15 residues. V was cut by 3 bases and J by 0 bases, with 12 bases left in between. CDR1 is SGHDT, CDR2 YYEEEE, per germline. Here the CDR3 reads CASSYAGRANYGYTF. As DNA, the CDR3 is TGTGCCAGCAGCTATGCGGGCAGAGCTAACTATGGCTACACCTTC.

This CDR3 reads CASSAGRWIYEQYF. As DNA, the CDR3 is TGTGCCAGCAGTGCAGGGAGGTGGATCTACGAGCAGTACTTC. The J gene is TRBJ2-7, the V gene TRBV2; D is possibly TRBD2 (6 bases). V shed 4 bases and J shed 3 bases, with 13 bases lying between them. The CDR3 runs to 14 residues. Germline CDR1 SNHLY, CDR2 FYNNEI.